These 16 T cell receptor beta chains originate from one sample sequenced in a study of cytomegalovirus exposure and HLA in healthy donors. Data came from immunoSEQ multiplex PCR; TCRdb stores just in-frame clones and leaves some out. This table holds about 170,000 clones, around nine tenths found once. Sequenced material: PBMCs. These receptors were obtained from a young man in good health and CMV-seropositive.

This chain uses TRBV4-1 with TRBJ2-5, with TRBD2 identical over 12 bases. V was pared by 0 bases and J by 4 bases, with 3 bases of the junction left unmatched. CDR3 length: 16 residues. The germline V gene has CDR1 MGHRA and CDR2 YSYEKL. CDR3 in DNA: TGCGCCAGCAGCCAAGAGGGACTAGCGGGTAGAGAGACCCAGTACTTC. This sequence encodes CASSQEGLAGRETQYF.

This chain uses TRBV2 with TRBJ2-1; D not certain. This CDR3 has 15 residues. Germline-derived CDR1 and CDR2 are SNHLY and FYNNEI. V lost 6 bases to trimming and J lost 0 bases, with 12 bases between them. CDR3 amino acids: CASSLTLGSYNEQFF. CDR3 sequence (DNA): TGTGCCAGCAGCTTGACCCTAGGCTCCTACAATGAGCAGTTCTTC.

The chain uses TRBV27 and TRBJ2-3; no definite D call. V lost 6 bases and J 0 bases, leaving 10 bases between the germline ends. CDR3 length: 14 residues. Germline CDR1 reads MNHEY; CDR2 reads SMNVEV (reference sequence). CDR3 in DNA: TGTGCCAGCAGAGGAAAGCGTAGCACAGATACGCAGTATTTT. This gives the protein CASRGKRSTDTQYF.

This rearrangement joins TRBV11-1 to TRBJ2-2; 12 bases are a match to TRBD2. The CDR3 is 16 amino acids. The V gene end was trimmed by 2 bases and the J gene end by 3 bases; junction bases not matched to a gene: 1. CDR1 SGHAT and CDR2 FQDESV come from the germline V gene (reference sequence). The CDR3 region has the DNA TGTGCCAGCAGCTTACTAGCGGGAGGGTACACCGGGGAGCTGTTTTTT. It specifies CASSLLAGGYTGELFF.

The J gene is TRBJ1-2, the V gene TRBV28; 9 bases fit TRBD1. This CDR3 is 18 amino acids long. V was pared by 0 bases and J by 5 bases, with 13 bases of the junction left unmatched. Germline loops: CDR1 MDHEN, CDR2 SYDVKM. The CDR3 here is CASSLWVEDRGREYGYTF. CDR3 sequence (DNA): TGTGCCAGCAGTTTATGGGTTGAGGACAGGGGAAGGGAATATGGCTACACCTTC.

This sequence joins TRBV19 and TRBJ2-2, with 11 bases that match TRBD2. The J segment lost 7 bases and the V segment lost 6 bases, leaving 4 bases of the junction unmatched. The CDR3 sequence is 14 residues long. Germline V CDR1 and CDR2: LNHDA, SQIVND (reference sequence). CDR3 region: CASRTSGSFGELFF. CDR3 DNA: TGTGCCAGTAGAACTAGCGGGAGTTTCGGGGAGCTGTTTTTT. The full variable domain, its missing parts supplied by reference TRBV19 and TRBJ2-2, is DGGITQSPKYLFRKEGQNVTLSCEQNLNHDAMYWYRQDPGQGLRLIYYSQIVNDFQKGDIAEGYSVSREKKESFPLTVTSAQKNPTAFYLCASRTSGSFGELFFGEGSRLTVL.

Only a few counts were recorded for this clone. The V gene is TRBV10-3, the J gene TRBJ1-5; 9 bases are shared with TRBD1. Germline V gene data show CDR1 as ENHRY and CDR2 as SYGVKD. V shed 3 bases, J shed 4 bases, and the junction held 1 base outside the gene matches. CDR3 size: 14 residues. As DNA, the CDR3 is TGTGCCATCAGTGAACAGGGGGCAAATCAGCCCCAGCATTTT. This encodes CAISEQGANQPQHF.

This clone is labeled large. The chain is built from TRBV6-4 and TRBJ2-3; 7 positions match TRBD2. J gave up 4 bases and V 0 bases, and 7 bases lay outside the gene matches. This CDR3 spans 16 amino acids. The germline gives CDR1 MRHNA, CDR2 SNTAGT. In DNA form, the CDR3 reads TGTGCCAGCAGTGACTCGATGCAGAGCGGGGCAGATACGCAGTATTTT. As protein: CASSDSMQSGADTQYF.

The chain employs TRBV19 and TRBJ2-7; 7 nucleotides match TRBD2. J lost 2 bases, V lost 4 bases, and 2 bases had no gene match. The CDR3 length is 13 residues. Germline values: CDR1 LNHDA, CDR2 SQIVND (reference sequence). For the CDR3, the DNA is TGTGCCAGTAGTAGTCTAGCGGCCTACGAGCAGTACTTC. This gives the protein CASSSLAAYEQYF.

This clone was recorded only once. This chain uses TRBV4-1 with TRBJ2-7; TRBD1 is a possible D gene (6 bases). This CDR3 has 15 amino acids. Germline loops: CDR1 MGHRA, CDR2 YSYEKL. Trimming removed 0 bases from V and 4 bases from J, with 13 bases in between. Here the CDR3 DNA reads TGCGCCAGCAGCCAAGATCTACAGGGCCCTTACGAGCAGTACTTC. It yields the protein CASSQDLQGPYEQYF.

The count of this clone is one. This sequence joins TRBV7-2 and TRBJ2-1; D call uncertain. The germline gives CDR1 SGHTA, CDR2 FQGNSA. CDR3 length: 17 amino acids. V lost 1 base to trimming and J lost 2 bases, with 15 bases between them. CDR3 DNA: TGTGCCAGCAGCTTAGGGGCCCGGTACCCCCCCTACAATGAGCAGTTCTTC. It translates to CASSLGARYPPYNEQFF.

The chain combines TRBV19 with TRBJ2-7; D unclear. The CDR3 loop spans 13 amino acids. The germline V gene encodes CDR1 LNHDA and CDR2 SQIVND (reference sequence). V lost 2 bases and J lost 4, with 9 bases in between. CDR3 nucleotide sequence: TGTGCCAGTAGTATATCCGCGCGGTACGAGCAGTACTTC. It encodes CASSISARYEQYF.

The rearrangement links TRBV7-8 to TRBJ2-3; perhaps TRBD2 as D (6 bases). V lost 1 base and J lost 2, with 10 bases in between. This CDR3 region has 15 residues. CDR1 and CDR2 (germline): SGHVS, FQNEAQ. As DNA, the CDR3 is TGTGCCAGCAGCTTAGTTGCGGGAAACACAGATACGCAGTATTTT. Its translation is CASSLVAGNTDTQYF.

V gene TRBV7-6 combines with J gene TRBJ1-4; 7 bases map to TRBD1. Unmatched junction bases numbered 0, after V lost 2 bases and J lost 0 bases. Germline V gives CDR1 SGHVS, CDR2 FNYEAQ. This CDR3 comprises 15 residues. This CDR3 is CASSLQGATNEKLFF. CDR3 bases: TGTGCCAGCAGCTTACAGGGGGCAACTAATGAAAAACTGTTTTTT. Together with reference TRBV7-6 and TRBJ1-4, the CDR3 gives the full variable domain: GAGVSQSPRYKVTKRGQDVALRCDPISGHVSLYWYRQALGQGPEFLTYFNYEAQQDKSGLPNDRFSAERPEGSISTLTIQRTEQRDSAMYRCASSLQGATNEKLFFGSGTQLSVL.

Worth noting for this clone: The same CDR3 also results from other DNA sequences found in this sample. The chain couples TRBV2 to TRBJ2-5; D ambiguous. The CDR3 totals 11 residues. V gave up 3 bases and J gave up 5 bases, with 4 bases separating them. Germline CDR1 reads SNHLY; CDR2 reads FYNNEI. CDR3 in DNA: TGTGCCAGCAGTGATCGGGAGACCCAGTACTTC. Protein product: CASSDRETQYF.

The chain carries TRBV19 and TRBJ1-1, with D perhaps matching TRBD1 (5 bases). CDR3 length: 13 amino acids. The ends were cut back, 7 bases at V and 5 bases at J, with 14 bases in the middle. The germline V gene encodes CDR1 LNHDA and CDR2 SQIVND (reference sequence). For the CDR3, the DNA is TGTGCCAGTATGCTCAGGGAAGGGACTGAAGCTTTCTTT. This translates into CASMLREGTEAFF.